Listed below are T cell receptor beta chains from one sample, sequenced in a study of blood T cell repertoires in COVID-19. Produced via immunoSEQ multiplex PCR; TCRdb's table is partial and in-frame only. The table has approximately 190,000 clones, around 86% seen once. The sample was PBMCs or T cells enriched from blood (not recorded which). The receptor source for this set is a woman in her thirties or forties in a cohort exposed to, infected with or recovered from COVID-19 (not recorded which). CDR3s include the opening cysteine and the closing phenylalanine or tryptophan. A D gene is named only where the DNA matches it firmly. Some rows mark clone size as missing; the rest say once, few, many or name a class of expanded clone.

d_call	clone_size	j_call	v_call	cdr3_aa	cdr3_nt
-	-	TRBJ1-1	TRBV10-3	CAIMTGTSNTEAFF	TGTGCCATCATGACTGGGACATCGAACACTGAAGCTTTCTTT
TRBD2	-	TRBJ2-1	TRBV6-5	CASSPGREWDNEQFF	TGTGCCAGCAGTCCCGGGCGGGAGTGGGACAATGAGCAGTTCTTC
-	-	TRBJ2-7	TRBV4-1	CASSLRGSGTYEQYF	TGCGCCAGCAGCCTTCGAGGGAGCGGGACATACGAGCAGTACTTC
-	-	TRBJ1-2	TRBV5-1	CASRPGIDYGYTF	TGCGCCAGCAGGCCGGGTATTGACTATGGCTACACCTTC
-	-	TRBJ1-1	TRBV9	CASSVREKRAFF	TGTGCCAGCAGCGTAAGGGAGAAAAGAGCTTTCTTT
TRBD2	-	TRBJ2-7	TRBV6-2/TRBV6-3	CATTPAGTSGRFYYYEQYF	TGTGCCACCACCCCTGCCGGGACTAGCGGGAGGTTCTACTACTACGAGCAGTACTTC
TRBD1	-	TRBJ1-1	TRBV5-1	CASSSNTGGTEAFF	TGCGCCAGCAGCTCAAATACAGGGGGCACTGAAGCTTTCTTT
-	-	TRBJ2-1	TRBV6-2/TRBV6-3	CASSYSASSEQFF	TGTGCCAGCAGTTACTCCGCCTCGAGTGAGCAGTTCTTC
-	-	TRBJ2-2	TRBV5-1	CASSPAQTSYGELFF	TGCGCCAGCAGCCCGGCCCAGACTAGTTACGGGGAGCTGTTTTTT
-	-	TRBJ1-1	TRBV4-2	CASSQNRDLNTEAFF	TGTGCCAGCAGCCAAAACAGGGACCTGAACACTGAAGCTTTCTTT
TRBD1	-	TRBJ1-6	TRBV6-5	CASSYSTGNNSPLHF	TGTGCCAGCAGTTACTCGACAGGGAATAATTCACCCCTCCACTTT
TRBD2	-	TRBJ2-3	TRBV15	CATSRDLREGDTQYF	TGTGCCACCAGCAGAGATTTGCGGGAGGGGGATACGCAGTATTTT
-	few	TRBJ2-1	TRBV9	CASSMPGSGTTYNEQFF	TGTGCCAGCAGCATGCCAGGTAGCGGCACTACCTACAATGAGCAGTTCTTC
-	-	TRBJ2-5	TRBV24-1	CATSALGGAGETQYF	TGTGCCACCAGTGCCCTAGGGGGGGCAGGAGAGACCCAGTACTTC
TRBD2	-	TRBJ2-7	TRBV6-4	CATRWQGRTSGGAYEQYF	TGTGCCACCCGATGGCAGGGCAGGACTAGCGGGGGGGCCTACGAGCAGTACTTC
-	-	TRBJ2-3	TRBV27	CASSYGQQREITDTQYF	TGTGCCAGCAGTTATGGACAGCAGCGGGAAATCACAGATACGCAGTATTTT
-	-	TRBJ1-2	TRBV28	CASSLRAGPYGYTF	TGTGCCAGCAGTTTACGGGCAGGGCCCTATGGCTACACCTTC
-	-	TRBJ2-1	TRBV5-8	CASSLPQGRHNEQFF	TGTGCCAGCAGCTTGCCCCAAGGGAGGCACAATGAGCAGTTCTTC
TRBD2	-	TRBJ2-1	TRBV27	CASSLIPLAGLSSYNEQFF	TGTGCCAGCAGTTTAATTCCCCTAGCGGGGTTAAGCTCCTACAATGAGCAGTTCTTC
TRBD1	-	TRBJ1-1	TRBV11-3	CASSSRGGQGTEAFF	TGTGCCAGCAGCAGCCGGGGGGGACAGGGGACTGAAGCTTTCTTT
-	once	TRBJ2-7	TRBV11-2	CASSNGAGTLPSYEQYF	TGTGCCAGCAGCAACGGGGCGGGGACTCTGCCCTCCTACGAGCAGTACTTC
-	-	TRBJ1-1	TRBV3-1/TRBV3-2	CASSPSPVNTEAFF	TGTGCCAGCAGCCCTTCTCCGGTGAACACTGAAGCTTTCTTT
TRBD1	-	TRBJ1-2	TRBV7-8	CASRRDRGRRDGYTF	TGTGCCAGCAGGCGGGACAGGGGGCGCCGTGATGGCTACACCTTC
-	-	TRBJ1-5	TRBV9	CASSPHSLNQPQHF	TGTGCCAGCAGCCCCCACAGCCTCAATCAGCCCCAGCATTTT
TRBD1	-	TRBJ1-3	TRBV19	CASSMGQSVSGNTIYF	TGTGCCAGTAGTATGGGACAGTCTGTCTCTGGAAACACCATATATTTT
-	-	TRBJ1-4	TRBV14	CASSRFLGKGSEKLFF	TGTGCCAGCAGCCGCTTCCTGGGGAAAGGGAGTGAAAAACTGTTTTTT
-	-	TRBJ1-1	TRBV6-5	CASSYLASMNTEAFF	TGTGCCAGCAGTTATCTGGCCTCCATGAACACTGAAGCTTTCTTT
-	-	TRBJ1-5	TRBV6-1	CASSEARGGVQPQHF	TGTGCCAGCAGTGAAGCGCGGGGGGGCGTTCAGCCCCAGCATTTT
TRBD1	-	TRBJ1-2	TRBV19	CASMSQGDYYGYTF	TGTGCCAGTATGAGTCAGGGGGACTACTATGGCTACACCTTC
-	-	TRBJ1-1	TRBV11-1	CASSLGAGTEAFF	TGTGCCAGCAGCTTAGGGGCGGGGACTGAAGCTTTCTTT
-	-	TRBJ1-1	TRBV20-1	CSASKLVTMNTEAFF	TGCAGTGCTAGTAAGCTTGTAACGATGAACACTGAAGCTTTCTTT
-	-	TRBJ1-5	TRBV19	CASSPRGSSNQPQHF	TGTGCCAGTAGCCCACGGGGGAGTAGCAATCAGCCCCAGCATTTT
-	-	TRBJ1-1	TRBV19	CASREGGWVTEAFF	TGTGCCAGTAGAGAAGGGGGTTGGGTCACTGAAGCTTTCTTT
TRBD1	-	TRBJ2-7	TRBV10-2	CASARGQSYEQYF	TGCGCCAGCGCCCGGGGACAGTCCTACGAGCAGTACTTC
TRBD2	few	TRBJ2-3	TRBV4-2	CASSSQGLADTDTQYF	TGTGCCAGCAGTTCACAAGGACTAGCGGACACAGATACGCAGTATTTT
-	-	TRBJ2-7	TRBV6-2/TRBV6-3	CASSFDGAYYEQYF	TGTGCCAGCAGTTTCGACGGAGCCTACTACGAGCAGTACTTC
TRBD2	once	TRBJ2-5	TRBV10-3	CAISAPTSGHQETQYF	TGTGCCATCAGTGCCCCGACTAGCGGGCACCAAGAGACCCAGTACTTC
-	-	TRBJ1-2	TRBV4-1	CASSQVLRDGYTF	TGCGCCAGCAGCCAAGTATTAAGAGATGGCTACACCTTC
TRBD2	-	TRBJ2-2	TRBV4-1	CASSPKRPGGQGTGELFF	TGCGCCAGCAGCCCCAAACGTCCGGGGGGGCAGGGCACCGGGGAGCTGTTTTTT
TRBD2	-	TRBJ2-1	TRBV5-6	CASSLRRGVYNEQFF	TGTGCCAGCAGCTTGAGGCGGGGGGTCTACAATGAGCAGTTCTTC
-	few	TRBJ2-7	TRBV6-6	CASSPTTYEQYF	TGTGCCAGCAGCCCCACTACTTACGAGCAGTACTTC
-	-	TRBJ1-2	TRBV6-5	CASSSVGGGTYGYTF	TGTGCCAGCAGCTCCGTCGGGGGGGGGACTTATGGCTACACCTTC
-	once	TRBJ1-1	TRBV5-1	CASSFTGLINTEAFF	TGCGCCAGCAGCTTTACGGGGTTAATAAACACTGAAGCTTTCTTT
-	-	TRBJ2-1	TRBV7-8	CASTLMAGTQYNEQFF	TGTGCCAGCACCTTAATGGCCGGGACACAGTACAATGAGCAGTTCTTC
TRBD2	-	TRBJ2-2	TRBV5-4	CASSLYSGGAGELFF	TGTGCCAGCAGCTTGTACTCGGGGGGAGCCGGGGAGCTGTTTTTT
TRBD1	-	TRBJ1-1	TRBV4-1	CASSQGQGAGAEAFF	TGCGCCAGCAGCCAAGGCCAGGGGGCGGGGGCTGAAGCTTTCTTT
-	-	TRBJ2-7	TRBV28	CASSLSSAAAHEQYF	TGTGCCAGCAGTTTATCTAGCGCGGCGGCCCACGAGCAGTACTTC
-	-	TRBJ1-4	TRBV6-2/TRBV6-3	CASSQASPPLNEKLFF	TGTGCCAGCAGCCAAGCAAGCCCTCCCCTTAATGAAAAACTGTTTTTT
-	-	TRBJ2-1	TRBV15	CATSTQSGGSYNEQFF	TGTGCCACCAGCACCCAGAGCGGTGGCTCCTACAATGAGCAGTTCTTC
-	once	TRBJ1-3	TRBV5-1	CASSQGTIGNTIYF	TGCGCCAGCAGCCAGGGTACTATAGGAAACACCATATATTTT
-	-	TRBJ2-3	TRBV7-8	CASSLALLAYLDTQYF	TGTGCCAGCAGCTTAGCCCTACTAGCTTATCTAGATACGCAGTATTTT
-	-	TRBJ1-1	TRBV11-2	CASSLQGSFTEAFF	TGTGCCAGCAGCTTGCAGGGGTCGTTCACTGAAGCTTTCTTT
TRBD1	-	TRBJ1-1	TRBV12-3/TRBV12-4	CASSWGDRKAFF	TGTGCCAGCAGCTGGGGGGACAGGAAAGCTTTCTTT
TRBD1	-	TRBJ2-7	TRBV3-1/TRBV3-2	CASSLQGSRTDEQYF	TGTGCCAGCAGCCTACAGGGGAGTCGAACCGACGAGCAGTACTTC
TRBD2	-	TRBJ2-7	TRBV27	CASSSIREGPDEQYF	TGTGCCAGCAGTTCGATCCGGGAGGGCCCGGACGAGCAGTACTTC